Shown below are 25 T cell receptor beta chains from a single sample sequenced in a study of blood T cell repertoires in COVID-19. The protocol was immunoSEQ multiplex PCR, while the TCRdb copy is restricted to in-frame clones and leaves out a portion. The repertoire consists of some 120,000 clones, with roughly 80% occurring once and the leading ten covering 1.9%. Sequencing was carried out using peripheral blood. Every receptor here comes from a man aged 65 to 79 with acute or convalescent COVID-19.

The CDR3 reads CASSEGGTRNSPLHF. CDR3 nucleotide sequence: TGTGCCAGCAGTGAGGGAGGGACTCGTAATTCACCCCTCCACTTT. The V call is TRBV6-1, the J call TRBJ1-6, with D maybe TRBD1 (5 bases). Per germline, CDR1 MNHNS and CDR2 SASEGT. V lost 3 bases and J 6 bases, leaving 12 bases between the germline ends. CDR3 size: 15 residues.

The chain uses TRBV29-1 and TRBJ1-2, with D perhaps TRBD1 (5 bases). V was shortened by 1 base and J by 3 bases, with 9 bases between the two germline ends. The CDR3 length is 13 residues. Germline assignment: CDR1 SQVTM and CDR2 ANQGSEA. Here the CDR3 reads CSVEGRVDYGYTF. The CDR3 coding sequence is TGCAGCGTTGAAGGCAGGGTGGACTATGGCTACACCTTC.

The rearrangement links TRBV19 to TRBJ1-1, with 9 bases matching TRBD1. J lost 10 bases, V lost 6 bases, and 6 bases had no gene match. Germline V gene sequence: CDR1 LNHDA, CDR2 SQIVND (reference sequence). This CDR3 has 12 residues. In DNA form, the CDR3 reads TGTGCCAGTAGCCCCCTGGACAGGGGAGCTTTCTTT. This codes for CASSPLDRGAFF.

This chain uses TRBV6-6 with TRBJ1-2, with TRBD1 matching 11 bases. J lost 7 bases, V lost 5 bases, and 6 bases had no gene match. The CDR3 has 14 residues. From germline, CDR1 is MNHNY and CDR2 SVGAGI (reference sequence). The chain's CDR3 is CASSGTGGMGGYTF. DNA of the CDR3: TGTGCCAGCAGTGGGACAGGGGGAATGGGTGGCTACACCTTC.

The chain joins TRBV9 to TRBJ2-7; 9 nucleotides line up with TRBD1. The CDR3 covers 17 residues. Trimming took 6 bases from V and 4 from J; bases not matched to a gene: 17. Germline V CDR1 and CDR2: SGDLS, YYNGEE. The CDR3 bases are TGTGCCAGCATAGCACAGGGGGCTAAATCTTCGAAATACGAGCAGTACTTC. Translation gives CASIAQGAKSSKYEQYF.

The genes are TRBV21-1 and TRBJ1-5. TRBV21-1 is classified as a pseudogene. The CDR3 runs 16 residues. The CDR3 nucleotides read TGTGCCAGCAGCAAAGTATGGGCCACGAGGGATCAGCCCCAGCATTTT. It specifies CASSKVWATRDQPQHF.

This clone was picked up a small number of times. The J gene is TRBJ2-2, the V gene TRBV3-1 (or the pseudogene TRBV3-2); D gene uncertain. CDR1 LGHDT and CDR2 YNNKEL come from the germline V gene (reference sequence). CDR3 length: 14 residues. Trimming cost V 1 base and J 7 bases, with 10 bases left between them. The CDR3 here is CASSQATIHGELFF. As DNA, the CDR3 is TGTGCCAGCAGCCAAGCGACAATCCACGGGGAGCTGTTTTTT.

V is TRBV7-9 and J is TRBJ1-4, with TRBD1 as a possible D gene (6 bases). V was trimmed by 5 bases and J by 2 bases, leaving 15 bases between them. CDR3 length: 16 amino acids. Germline V gene lookup returns CDR1 SEHNR and CDR2 FQNEAQ (reference sequence). The CDR3 nucleotides are TGTGCCAGCAGCCGGTCAGGGGCAACGACTAATGAAAAACTGTTTTTT. Its translation: CASSRSGATTNEKLFF.

This clone was recorded a few times. Here the CDR3 DNA reads TGTGCCAGCAGCCCCGGTAACTATGGCTACACCTTC. It is translated as CASSPGNYGYTF. The chain joins TRBV9 to TRBJ1-2, with unresolved D. V shed 4 bases and J shed 1 base, with 5 bases lying between them. This CDR3 comprises 12 residues. The germline CDR1 and CDR2 sequences are SGDLS and YYNGEE.

The J gene is TRBJ2-2, the V gene TRBV5-4; 9 positions agree with TRBD2. Germline V gene data show CDR1 as SGHNT and CDR2 as YYREEE (reference sequence). V lost 0 bases to trimming and J lost 7 bases; unmatched junction nucleotides: 7. The CDR3 length is 16 residues. CDR3 amino acids: CASSLGGGGAGGELFF. The CDR3 DNA reads TGTGCCAGCAGCTTGGGCGGCGGGGGGGCAGGCGGGGAGCTGTTTTTT.

The chain employs TRBV27 and TRBJ2-7; 11 bases match TRBD1. CDR3 size: 15 residues. V shed 4 bases, J shed 5 bases, and the junction held 7 bases outside the gene matches. Germline-derived CDR1 and CDR2 are MNHEY and SMNVEV (reference sequence). The CDR3 DNA reads TGTGCCAGCAGTTCCCAGGACAGGGGGCTCCACGAGCAGTACTTC. Protein sequence: CASSSQDRGLHEQYF.

The rearrangement uses TRBV19 and TRBJ2-3; maybe TRBD1 (5 bases). Germline-derived CDR1 and CDR2 are LNHDA and SQIVND (reference sequence). The V end lost 3 bases, the J end lost 0 bases, and 10 bases lay between the germline ends. CDR3 length: 15 residues. The CDR3 DNA reads as TGTGCCAGTAGTATCGGCAGGGTTAGCACAGATACGCAGTATTTT. Translating it yields CASSIGRVSTDTQYF.

The table lists this clone with a count of one. The chain is built from TRBV10-3 and TRBJ1-1; no firm D call. Trimming removed 3 bases from V and 1 base from J, with 9 bases in between. The germline gives CDR1 ENHRY, CDR2 SYGVKD. The CDR3 runs to 14 residues. The CDR3 region is CAISDRQENTEAFF. The CDR3 DNA is TGTGCCATCAGTGACAGGCAGGAGAACACTGAAGCTTTCTTT.

V and J are TRBV28 and TRBJ1-6, with 7 positions matching TRBD1. Germline trimming cut 5 bases from V and 5 bases from J; bases unmatched to any gene: 6. The length of the CDR3 is 15 residues. Germline CDR1 MDHEN, CDR2 SYDVKM. For the CDR3, the DNA is TGTGCCAGCAGTCCCCCACAGGGGAATAATTCACCCCTCCACTTT. This encodes CASSPPQGNNSPLHF.

The chain has TRBV2 and TRBJ2-3; TRBD2 matches at 11 bases. With V trimmed by 6 bases and J by 10 bases, 15 bases remained unmatched. Germline V gene sequence: CDR1 SNHLY, CDR2 FYNNEI. There are 16 residues in the CDR3. CDR3 bases: TGTGCCAGCAGAGCCAGTGTAGCGGGGGGGGGCAACCCGCAGTATTTT. Amino acid sequence: CASRASVAGGGNPQYF.

The rearrangement uses TRBV11-2 and TRBJ2-4; 7 bases align to TRBD1. V was clipped by 5 bases and J by 0 bases; unmatched bases: 7. The germline gives CDR1 SGHAT, CDR2 FQNNGV. The CDR3 spans 16 residues. The CDR3 region is CASSTGARIAKNIQYF. The CDR3 nucleotides read TGTGCCAGCAGCACAGGGGCCAGAATAGCCAAAAACATTCAGTACTTC. The full variable domain, rest sourced from reference TRBV11-2 and TRBJ2-4, is EAGVAQSPRYKIIEKRQSVAFWCNPISGHATLYWYQQILGQGPKLLIQFQNNGVVDDSQLPKDRFSAERLKGVDSTLKIQPAKLEDSAVYLCASSTGARIAKNIQYFGAGTRLSVL.

The DNA of the CDR3 is TGCGCCAGCAGCACCGGACAGAGCTCCTACAATGAGCAGTTCTTC. It encodes CASSTGQSSYNEQFF. This chain links TRBV5-1 with TRBJ2-1; D may be TRBD1 (6 bases). CDR1 and CDR2 from the germline V gene are SGHRS and YFSETQ. V was clipped by 4 bases and J by 0 bases, with 11 bases between them. This CDR3 contains 15 residues.

This clone was seen a single time. The rearrangement joins TRBV11-2 to TRBJ2-2, with TRBD1 matching 7 bases. V lost 1 base and J lost 6; bases outside the gene matches: 5. Germline assignment: CDR1 SGHAT and CDR2 FQNNGV. The CDR3 loop spans 15 amino acids. The CDR3 protein is CASSLVAGGPGELFF. In DNA, the CDR3 is TGTGCCAGCAGCTTAGTTGCAGGGGGTCCCGGGGAGCTGTTTTTT.

The chain links TRBV7-8 to TRBJ2-5, with 12 bases matching TRBD2. Germline V gene sequence: CDR1 SGHVS, CDR2 FQNEAQ. Germline trimming cut 5 bases from V and 2 bases from J; bases unmatched to any gene: 6. This CDR3 contains 16 residues. The chain's CDR3 is CASSPGLAGKQETQYF. CDR3 DNA: TGTGCCAGCAGCCCCGGACTAGCGGGGAAACAAGAGACCCAGTACTTC. Full variable domain (remainder filled in from reference TRBV7-8 and TRBJ2-5): GAGVSQSPRYKVAKRGQDVALRCDPISGHVSLFWYQQALGQGPEFLTYFQNEAQLDKSGLPSDRFFAERPEGSVSTLKIQRTQQEDSAVYLCASSPGLAGKQETQYFGPGTRLLVL.

As DNA, the CDR3 is TGTGCCAGCAGTAGGAGACCTGAGGGGAGGGAAGCTTTCTTT. It translates to CASSRRPEGREAFF. The chain couples TRBV6-5 to TRBJ1-1; tentatively, D is TRBD1 (5 bases). Looked up from germline, CDR1 is MNHEY and CDR2 is SVGAGI. V was cut by 5 bases and J by 8 bases, with 18 bases left in between. The CDR3 consists of 14 residues.

The chain couples TRBV5-4 to TRBJ2-3; TRBD2 agrees at 7 bases. Trimming took 2 bases from V and 6 from J; bases not matched to a gene: 9. Germline loops: CDR1 SGHNT, CDR2 YYREEE (reference sequence). This CDR3 comprises 15 residues. Written as DNA, the CDR3 is TGTGCCAGCAGCTTTGGGGGGGACCCTTCGGATACGCAGTATTTT. This encodes CASSFGGDPSDTQYF.

The rearrangement links TRBV7-8 to TRBJ1-2; possible D gene TRBD1, 5 bases. The CDR3 length is 15 residues. With 5 bases removed from V and 0 bases from J, the gap between germline ends came to 13 bases. Germline CDR1 is SGHVS and CDR2 is FQNEAQ. CDR3 loop: CASSRGDSPNYGYTF. The CDR3, as DNA: TGTGCCAGCAGCCGAGGGGACTCCCCTAACTATGGCTACACCTTC.

The chain has TRBV7-6 and TRBJ2-5, with TRBD2 as a possible D gene (5 bases). Germline V gene lookup returns CDR1 SGHVS and CDR2 FNYEAQ. The CDR3 consists of 15 residues. Trimming removed 2 bases from V and 3 bases from J, with 13 bases in between. Here the CDR3 DNA reads TGTGCCAGCAGCTTATCTCGGCGGGTAGAAGAGACCCAGTACTTC. It codes for CASSLSRRVEETQYF.

J is TRBJ2-1 and V is TRBV25-1; TRBD2 aligns across 9 bases. Germline V lookup: CDR1 MGHDK, CDR2 SYGVNS. V trimming: 8 bases; J trimming: 4 bases; junction bases outside the gene matches: 3. The CDR3 has 13 amino acids. CDR3 nucleotide sequence: TGTGCCAGCGTAGCGGGGGTGTACAATGAGCAGTTCTTC. Its protein is CASVAGVYNEQFF.

This chain links TRBV5-1 with TRBJ2-4; 9 bases align to TRBD1. V lost 2 bases, J lost 1 base, and 4 bases stayed unmatched. CDR1 and CDR2 from the germline V gene are SGHRS and YFSETQ. This CDR3 comprises 16 residues. CDR3 residues: CASSFDGQGAKNIQYF. In nucleotides, the CDR3 is TGCGCCAGCAGCTTCGACGGACAGGGGGCCAAAAACATTCAGTACTTC.